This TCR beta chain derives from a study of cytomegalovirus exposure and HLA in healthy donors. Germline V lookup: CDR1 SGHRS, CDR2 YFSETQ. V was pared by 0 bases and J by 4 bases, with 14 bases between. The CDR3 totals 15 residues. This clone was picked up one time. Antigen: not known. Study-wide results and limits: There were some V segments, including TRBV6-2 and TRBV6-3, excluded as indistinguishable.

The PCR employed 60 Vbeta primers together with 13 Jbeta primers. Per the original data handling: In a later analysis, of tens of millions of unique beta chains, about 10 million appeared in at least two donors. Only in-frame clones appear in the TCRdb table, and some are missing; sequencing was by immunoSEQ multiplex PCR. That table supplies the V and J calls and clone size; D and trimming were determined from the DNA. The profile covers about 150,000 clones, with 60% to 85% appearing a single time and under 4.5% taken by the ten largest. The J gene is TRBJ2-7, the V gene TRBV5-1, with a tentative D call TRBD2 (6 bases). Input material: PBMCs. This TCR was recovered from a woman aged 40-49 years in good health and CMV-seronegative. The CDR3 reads CASSLVASVLYEQYF. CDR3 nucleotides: TGCGCCAGCAGCTTGGTGGCTAGCGTTTTATACGAGCAGTACTTC.